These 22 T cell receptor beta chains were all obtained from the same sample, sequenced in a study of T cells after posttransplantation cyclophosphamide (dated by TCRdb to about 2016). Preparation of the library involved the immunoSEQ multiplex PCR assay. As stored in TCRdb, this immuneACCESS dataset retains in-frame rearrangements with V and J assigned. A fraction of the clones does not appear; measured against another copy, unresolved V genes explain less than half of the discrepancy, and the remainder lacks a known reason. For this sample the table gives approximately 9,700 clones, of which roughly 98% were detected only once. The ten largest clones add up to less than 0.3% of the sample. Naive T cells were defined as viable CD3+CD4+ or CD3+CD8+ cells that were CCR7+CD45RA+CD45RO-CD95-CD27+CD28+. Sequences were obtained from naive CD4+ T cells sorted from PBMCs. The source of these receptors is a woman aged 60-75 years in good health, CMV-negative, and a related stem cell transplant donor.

The CDR3 spells CASSLDGHSMSKLFF. DNA of the CDR3: TGCGCCAGCAGCTTGGATGGTCACAGTATGTCAAAACTGTTTTTT. The J gene is TRBJ1-4, the V gene TRBV5-1, with D unresolved. Trimming pared 0 bases from V and 10 bases from J, leaving 16 bases between. The CDR3 length is 15 residues. CDR1 SGHRS and CDR2 YFSETQ come from the germline V gene.

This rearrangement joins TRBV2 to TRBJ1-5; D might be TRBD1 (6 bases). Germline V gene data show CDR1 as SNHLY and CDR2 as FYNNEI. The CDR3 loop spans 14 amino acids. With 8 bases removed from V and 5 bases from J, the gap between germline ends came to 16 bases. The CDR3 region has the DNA TGTGCCAGCTGTGGACAGAGGCAGGATCAGCCCCAGCATTTT. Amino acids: CASCGQRQDQPQHF.

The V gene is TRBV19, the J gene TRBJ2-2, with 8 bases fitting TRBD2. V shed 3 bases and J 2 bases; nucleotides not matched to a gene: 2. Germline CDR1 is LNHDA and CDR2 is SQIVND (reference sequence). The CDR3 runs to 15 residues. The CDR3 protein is CASSIGGANTGELFF. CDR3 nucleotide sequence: TGTGCCAGTAGTATCGGGGGGGCAAACACCGGGGAGCTGTTTTTT. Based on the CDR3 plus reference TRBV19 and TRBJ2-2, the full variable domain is DGGITQSPKYLFRKEGQNVTLSCEQNLNHDAMYWYRQDPGQGLRLIYYSQIVNDFQKGDIAEGYSVSREKKESFPLTVTSAQKNPTAFYLCASSIGGANTGELFFGEGSRLTVL.

This chain's CDR3 is CAITGQGARDEQFF. CDR3 in DNA: TGTGCCATCACTGGCCAGGGGGCTCGAGATGAGCAGTTCTTC. The rearrangement joins TRBV10-3 to TRBJ2-1; TRBD1 matches at 8 bases. Germline V gene lookup returns CDR1 ENHRY and CDR2 SYGVKD. This CDR3 region has 14 residues. J was trimmed by 8 bases and V by 7 bases; bases with no gene match: 10.

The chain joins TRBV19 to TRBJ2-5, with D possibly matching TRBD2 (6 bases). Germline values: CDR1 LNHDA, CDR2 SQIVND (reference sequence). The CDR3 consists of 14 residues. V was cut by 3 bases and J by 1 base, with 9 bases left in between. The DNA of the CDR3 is TGTGCCAGTAGTATCCCCGGGAGCCAAGAGACCCAGTACTTC. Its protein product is CASSIPGSQETQYF.

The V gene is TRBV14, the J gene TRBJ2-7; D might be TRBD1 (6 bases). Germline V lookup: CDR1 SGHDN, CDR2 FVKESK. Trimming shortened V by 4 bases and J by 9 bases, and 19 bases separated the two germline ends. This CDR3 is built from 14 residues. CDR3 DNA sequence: TGTGCCAGCAGCCTAGGACAGAGCTGGGAATGGCAGTACTTC. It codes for CASSLGQSWEWQYF.

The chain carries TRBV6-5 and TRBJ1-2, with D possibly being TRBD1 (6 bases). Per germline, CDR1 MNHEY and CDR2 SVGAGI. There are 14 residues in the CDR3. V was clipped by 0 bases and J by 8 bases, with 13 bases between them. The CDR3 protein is CASSYSGQMRGYTF. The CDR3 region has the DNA TGTGCCAGCAGTTACTCCGGACAGATGAGGGGCTACACCTTC.

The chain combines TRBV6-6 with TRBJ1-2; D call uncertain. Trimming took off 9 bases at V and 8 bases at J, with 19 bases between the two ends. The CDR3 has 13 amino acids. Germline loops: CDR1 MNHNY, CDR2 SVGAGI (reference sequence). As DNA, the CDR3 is TGTGCCAGTGTGGGAGTCCCAGCCGACGGCTACACCTTC. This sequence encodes CASVGVPADGYTF.

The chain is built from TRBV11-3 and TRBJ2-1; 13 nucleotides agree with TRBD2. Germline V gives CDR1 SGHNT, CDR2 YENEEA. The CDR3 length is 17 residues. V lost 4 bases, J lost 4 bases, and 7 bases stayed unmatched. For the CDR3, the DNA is TGTGCCAGCAGCTCCCGCCCGGGACTAGCGGGATACAATGAGCAGTTCTTC. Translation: CASSSRPGLAGYNEQFF. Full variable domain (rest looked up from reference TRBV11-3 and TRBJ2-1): EAGVVQSPRYKIIEKKQPVAFWCNPISGHNTLYWYLQNLGQGPELLIRYENEEAVDDSQLPKDRFSAERLKGVDSTLKIQPAELGDSAVYLCASSSRPGLAGYNEQFFGPGTRLTVL.

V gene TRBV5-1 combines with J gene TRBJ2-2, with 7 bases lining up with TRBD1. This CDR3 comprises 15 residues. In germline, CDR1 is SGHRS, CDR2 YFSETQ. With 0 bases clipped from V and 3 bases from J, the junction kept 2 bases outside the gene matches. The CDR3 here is CASSLDRGDTGELFF. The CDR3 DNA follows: TGCGCCAGCAGCTTGGACAGGGGTGACACCGGGGAGCTGTTTTTT.

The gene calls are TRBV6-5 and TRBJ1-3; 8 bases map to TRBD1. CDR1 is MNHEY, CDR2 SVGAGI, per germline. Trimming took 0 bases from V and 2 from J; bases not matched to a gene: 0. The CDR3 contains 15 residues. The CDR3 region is CASSYSDRAGNTIYF. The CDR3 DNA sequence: TGTGCCAGCAGTTACTCGGACAGGGCTGGAAACACCATATATTTT.

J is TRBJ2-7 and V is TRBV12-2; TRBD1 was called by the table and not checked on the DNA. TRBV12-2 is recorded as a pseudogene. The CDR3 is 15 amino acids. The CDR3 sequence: CASRFWDRGSYEQYV. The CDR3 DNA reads TGTGCAAGTCGCTTTTGGGACAGGGGCTCCTACGAGCAGTACGTC.

The CDR3 spells CASSPGGVGTGELFF. The CDR3, as DNA: TGTGCCAGCAGCCCCGGGGGGGTCGGTACCGGGGAGCTGTTTTTT. V is TRBV7-2 and J is TRBJ2-2, with 8 bases that match TRBD2. The CDR3 is 15 amino acids. V dropped 5 bases and J dropped 5; count of bases not matched to a gene: 7. Germline V gene data show CDR1 as SGHTA and CDR2 as FQGNSA.

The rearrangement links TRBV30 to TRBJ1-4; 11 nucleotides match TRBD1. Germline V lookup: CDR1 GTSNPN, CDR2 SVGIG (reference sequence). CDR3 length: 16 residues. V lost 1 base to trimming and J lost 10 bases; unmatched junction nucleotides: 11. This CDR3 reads CAWSAGTGGTRGKLFF. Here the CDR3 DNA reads TGTGCCTGGAGTGCCGGGACAGGGGGTACCAGAGGAAAACTGTTTTTT.

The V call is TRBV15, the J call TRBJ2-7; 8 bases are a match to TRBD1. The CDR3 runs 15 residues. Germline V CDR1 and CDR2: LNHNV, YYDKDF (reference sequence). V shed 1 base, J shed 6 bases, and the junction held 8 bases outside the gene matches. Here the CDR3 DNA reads TGTGCCACCAGCAGAGGAGGGCAGGGGGCATCCGAGCAGTACGTC. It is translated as CATSRGGQGASEQYV.

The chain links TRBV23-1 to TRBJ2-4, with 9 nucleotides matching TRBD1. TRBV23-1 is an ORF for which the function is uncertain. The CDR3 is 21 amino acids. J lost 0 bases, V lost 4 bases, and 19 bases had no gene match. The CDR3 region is CASSLQLQTGGGELAKNIQYF. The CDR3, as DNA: TGCGCCAGCAGTCTCCAACTTCAGACAGGGGGTGGGGAACTAGCCAAAAACATTCAGTACTTC.

Here the CDR3 DNA reads TGTGCCAGCAAGCCCCCCTGGGAGACCCAGTACTTC. Amino acid sequence: CASKPPWETQYF. The J gene is TRBJ2-5, the V gene TRBV27, with unresolved D. Germline V gives CDR1 MNHEY, CDR2 SMNVEV (reference sequence). V lost 7 bases, J lost 5 bases, and 11 bases lay in between. The CDR3 length is 12 residues.

The CDR3 sequence is CASSYSSSSYEQYF. CDR3 nucleotides: TGTGCCAGCAGTTACAGCTCGAGCTCCTACGAGCAGTACTTC. V is TRBV6-6 and J is TRBJ2-7, with D uncertain. V lost 2 bases and J 0 bases, leaving 8 bases between the germline ends. Germline V gene data show CDR1 as MNHNY and CDR2 as SVGAGI (reference sequence). The CDR3 runs 14 residues.

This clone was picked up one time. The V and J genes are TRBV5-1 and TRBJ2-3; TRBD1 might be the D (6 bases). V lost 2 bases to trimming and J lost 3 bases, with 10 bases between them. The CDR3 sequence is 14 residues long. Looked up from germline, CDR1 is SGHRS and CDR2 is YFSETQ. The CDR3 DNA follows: TGCGCCAGCAGCTTAGGACAGTCGACAGATACGCAGTATTTT. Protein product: CASSLGQSTDTQYF.

This chain's CDR3 is CASSLGVTSNQPQHF. The CDR3 nucleotides read TGTGCCAGCAGCTTGGGGGTGACAAGCAATCAGCCCCAGCATTTT. The J gene is TRBJ1-5, the V gene TRBV5-5; no firm D call. The CDR3 runs 15 residues. V lost 0 bases, J lost 1 base, and 8 bases lay in between. CDR1 is SGHKS, CDR2 YYEKEE, per germline (reference sequence). Together with reference TRBV5-5 and TRBJ1-5, the CDR3 gives the full variable domain: DAGVTQSPTHLIKTRGQQVTLRCSPISGHKSVSWYQQVLGQGPQFIFQYYEKEERGRGNFPDRFSARQFPNYSSELNVNALLLGDSALYLCASSLGVTSNQPQHFGDGTRLSIL.

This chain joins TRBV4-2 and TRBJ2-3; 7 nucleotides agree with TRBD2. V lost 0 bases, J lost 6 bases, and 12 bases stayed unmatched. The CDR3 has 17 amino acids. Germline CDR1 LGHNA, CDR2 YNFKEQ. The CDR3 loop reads CASSQDSGVSGIDTQYF. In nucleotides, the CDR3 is TGTGCCAGCAGCCAAGACAGCGGGGTGTCTGGAATTGATACGCAGTATTTT.

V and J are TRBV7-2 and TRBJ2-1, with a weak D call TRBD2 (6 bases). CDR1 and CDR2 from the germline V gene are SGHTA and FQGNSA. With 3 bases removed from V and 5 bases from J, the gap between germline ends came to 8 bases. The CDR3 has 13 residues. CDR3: CASSLGLNNEQFF. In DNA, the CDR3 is TGTGCCAGCAGCTTGGGACTGAACAATGAGCAGTTCTTC.